Given below is one T cell receptor (beta chain) in context. The sample is drawn from a study of multiple sclerosis patients with progressive multifocal leukoencephalopathy. Measured with immunoSEQ multiplex PCR; TCRdb has only the in-frame clones, and not every one. The sample gives fewer than 35,000 clones, around 91% of which show up once; around 1.4% is in the top ten. Regarding time point: before natalizumab initiation. V was trimmed by 5 bases and J by 0 bases, leaving 14 bases between them. CDR1 and CDR2 (germline): SGHVS, FQNEAQ. The CDR3 contains 16 residues. The chain carries TRBV7-8 and TRBJ1-5; tentatively, D is TRBD1 (6 bases). The sequencing sample was made of PBMCs. This receptor was identified in a human donor with multiple sclerosis. The DNA for the CDR3 is TGTGCCAGCAGCGGACGGGGGGCTTATAGCAATCAGCCCCAGCATTTT. Its protein is CASSGRGAYSNQPQHF.